What follows describes a single TCR beta chain. The antigen is not known. This sample was taken from a study of T cells in Graves' hyperthyroidism and ophthalmopathy. General observations from the study: In blood, most of the thyroid clonotypes expanded above 0.001 were also present.

Calling Graves' hyperthyroidism stable meant ophthalmopathy did not progress within 18 months. The CDR3 consists of 15 residues. J was trimmed by 5 bases and V by 10 bases; bases with no gene match: 14. Amplified TCR beta CDR3 regions came from RNA transcripts. First-round RT-PCR targeting the TCR CDR3 was performed with the HTBI primer set. A single record per CDR3 protein comes from TCRdb applying MiXCR to the multiplex PCR reads. The table shows a few hundred thousand distinct CDR3 sequences, with around 46% occurring only once. The chain links TRBV12-3 or TRBV12-4 to TRBJ2-5; 9 positions agree with TRBD2. This TCR derives from a woman between 18 and 30 years old with Graves' hyperthyroidism. The material sequenced was peripheral blood or thyroid tissue (not recorded which). The CDR3 loop reads CATSKPGLAGETQYF. CDR3 nucleotides: TGTGCCACCAGCAAGCCGGGGCTAGCGGGGGAGACCCAGTACTTC.